A selection of T cell receptor beta chains follows, all from one sample in a study of T cells after yellow fever vaccination. MiXCR, run by TCRdb on the 5' RACE reads, gives a single entry per CDR3 protein. The sample lists around 320,000 distinct CDR3 sequences, about 10% seen once, with over 3% in the top ten. Here the sequenced sample was CD4+ T cells sorted from PBMCs, taken 45 days after the yellow fever booster vaccination. The receptors were sampled from a young man who received the YFV17D yellow fever vaccine. Both conserved end residues are part of each CDR3. The D gene is left open where the match is weak. Not every row has a clone size; where given, it reads once, few, many or a size class.

J gene: TRBJ2-5; V gene: TRBV12-3/TRBV12-4; D gene: .; clone size: .; CDR3 protein: CASTNWGTQYF; CDR3 DNA: TGTGCCAGCACCAACTGGGGGACCCAGTACTTC
J gene: TRBJ2-5; V gene: TRBV9; D gene: TRBD2; clone size: few; CDR3 protein: CASSVTGGGGAQETQYF; CDR3 DNA: TGTGCCAGCAGCGTAACCGGTGGCGGGGGGGCACAAGAGACCCAGTACTTC
J gene: TRBJ2-3; V gene: TRBV20-1; D gene: TRBD2; clone size: few; CDR3 protein: CSAEPGLATDTQYF; CDR3 DNA: TGCAGTGCAGAACCGGGACTAGCGACAGATACGCAGTATTTT
J gene: TRBJ1-1; V gene: TRBV9; D gene: .; clone size: few; CDR3 protein: CASSVAVDSYTEAFF; CDR3 DNA: TGTGCCAGCAGCGTAGCAGTGGACTCCTACACTGAAGCTTTCTTT
J gene: TRBJ1-2; V gene: TRBV28; D gene: TRBD1; clone size: .; CDR3 protein: CASSLIDRGRGGYTF; CDR3 DNA: TGTGCCAGCAGTTTAATTGACAGGGGGCGCGGTGGCTACACCTTC
J gene: TRBJ2-7; V gene: TRBV30; D gene: TRBD1; clone size: few; CDR3 protein: CAWRTGSGEYF; CDR3 DNA: TGTGCCTGGAGGACAGGGTCGGGCGAGTACTTC
J gene: TRBJ2-6; V gene: TRBV6-2/TRBV6-3; D gene: TRBD1; clone size: few; CDR3 protein: CASSYTRGRTGANVLTF; CDR3 DNA: TGTGCCAGCAGTTACACAAGGGGGCGTACTGGGGCCAACGTCCTGACTTTC
J gene: TRBJ1-6; V gene: TRBV6-5; D gene: TRBD1; clone size: few; CDR3 protein: CASSRDRLGSPLHF; CDR3 DNA: TGTGCCAGCAGCAGGGACAGGCTGGGCTCACCCCTCCACTTT
J gene: TRBJ2-3; V gene: TRBV7-3; D gene: .; clone size: few; CDR3 protein: CASSLNGDPYTDTQYF; CDR3 DNA: TGTGCCAGCAGCTTGAACGGGGATCCCTACACAGATACGCAGTATTTT
J gene: TRBJ1-2; V gene: TRBV5-5; D gene: .; clone size: .; CDR3 protein: CASSVDILDYGYTF; CDR3 DNA: TGTGCCAGCAGCGTAGACATACTAGACTATGGCTACACCTTC
J gene: TRBJ1-2; V gene: TRBV6-2/TRBV6-3; D gene: .; clone size: .; CDR3 protein: CASSAGRGNGYTF; CDR3 DNA: TGTGCCAGCTCGGCGGGACGAGGGAACGGCTACACCTTC
J gene: TRBJ2-1; V gene: TRBV20-1; D gene: TRBD2; clone size: .; CDR3 protein: CSAPDPLAGGVNEQFF; CDR3 DNA: TGCAGTGCTCCCGACCCCCTAGCGGGGGGCGTGAATGAGCAGTTCTTC
J gene: TRBJ2-5; V gene: TRBV7-2; D gene: .; clone size: .; CDR3 protein: CASSPGTRGSAQYF; CDR3 DNA: TGTGCCAGCAGCCCTGGGACGAGGGGGTCGGCCCAGTACTTC
J gene: TRBJ2-3; V gene: TRBV12-3/TRBV12-4; D gene: TRBD1; clone size: few; CDR3 protein: CASSPQGVSTDTQYF; CDR3 DNA: TGTGCCAGCAGTCCCCAGGGGGTTAGCACAGATACGCAGTATTTT
J gene: TRBJ2-1; V gene: TRBV20-1; D gene: .; clone size: few; CDR3 protein: CSARDGHINEQFF; CDR3 DNA: TGCAGTGCTAGAGATGGACATATCAATGAGCAGTTCTTC
J gene: TRBJ2-1; V gene: TRBV7-2; D gene: TRBD2; clone size: few; CDR3 protein: CASSSIAAGGYEQFF; CDR3 DNA: TGTGCCAGCAGCTCAATTGCAGCGGGGGGTTATGAGCAGTTCTTC
J gene: TRBJ2-5; V gene: TRBV12-3/TRBV12-4; D gene: .; clone size: few; CDR3 protein: CASSRRRGEGETQYF; CDR3 DNA: TGTGCCAGCAGCCGGAGGCGGGGTGAGGGAGAGACCCAGTACTTC
J gene: TRBJ2-5; V gene: TRBV25-1; D gene: TRBD2; clone size: many; CDR3 protein: CASSHPGGLGTVLKETQYF; CDR3 DNA: TGTGCCAGCAGTCACCCTGGGGGACTAGGCACCGTCCTCAAAGAGACCCAGTACTTC
J gene: TRBJ2-5; V gene: TRBV9; D gene: TRBD1; clone size: .; CDR3 protein: CASSVEPTGVETQYF; CDR3 DNA: TGTGCCAGCAGCGTAGAACCCACAGGGGTAGAGACCCAGTACTTC
J gene: TRBJ1-2; V gene: TRBV5-6; D gene: TRBD1; clone size: many; CDR3 protein: CASSRDSYYGYTF; CDR3 DNA: TGTGCCAGCAGCCGGGACAGTTACTATGGCTACACCTTC
J gene: TRBJ2-5; V gene: TRBV9; D gene: .; clone size: few; CDR3 protein: CASSVAAGAQETQYF; CDR3 DNA: TGTGCCAGCAGCGTAGCTGCGGGGGCCCAAGAGACCCAGTACTTC